This T cell receptor (beta chain) was recorded in a study of T cells in Graves' hyperthyroidism and ophthalmopathy (dated by TCRdb to the late 2010s). Some background on the complete study: Peripheral blood was collected at initial diagnosis, before any treatment. To identify TCR V-J signatures that set the groups apart, the researchers used a discovery cohort of about a hundred patients, made up of approximately 43 with Graves' ophthalmopathy and 57 with stable Graves' hyperthyroidism. Prospective prediction of ophthalmopathy was tested in an independent validation cohort consisting of roughly 20 hyperthyroidism patients and more than 15 patients who later progressed to ophthalmopathy. The 75 to 100 discovery patients were randomly split 7:3 into training and test sets. In about 6 Graves' hyperthyroidism patients, the study also compared T-cell repertoires from thyroid tissue with T-cell repertoires from blood. After blood sampling, hyperthyroidism patients were treated with methimazole at a starting dose of 30 mg daily, and ophthalmopathy patients were treated with high-dose intravenous methylprednisolone. The paper describes TCR Vbeta CDR3 sequencing of about 140 peripheral blood samples, made up of 43 ophthalmopathy patients, roughly 80 hyperthyroidism patients and some 17 progressor patients. General conclusions and limits of the study: No statistical method was used to set the sample size in advance, and investigators knew the group allocation. Most expanded thyroid clonotypes (frequency above 0.001) were also found in blood, which suggests that blood repertoires may mirror thyroid immune responses. In validation, the model predicted progression to ophthalmopathy a median of about 5.9 months before onset, with approximately 71% sensitivity and roughly 72% specificity. Ophthalmopathy was separated from stable hyperthyroidism by a 13 V-J signature model, with approximately 90% sensitivity and about 81% specificity obtained in cross-validation and 80%/75% obtained in testing.

The TCR beta CDR3 regions were amplified from RNA transcripts. A first-round RT-PCR of the TCR CDR3 used the HTBI primer set with the Qiagen OneStep RT-PCR kit. A second multiplex PCR round built the libraries, followed by size selection and purification. Paired-end sequencing of the libraries was performed with 100 bp reads on an Illumina HiSeq2000. Per the original workflow: Raw data were processed with SOAPnuke, discarding reads with adapters, uncalled bases, mean Phred below 15, or no exact constant-primer or identifier match. High-quality paired reads were merged with COPE v1.2.5, and unique nucleotide sequences were defined as clonotypes. MiTCR v1.1 was used to align the clonotypes against IMGT TRBV, TRBD and TRBJ reference segments. The analysis included only V-J combinations with a frequency above 0.0001, which together covered 99.2% of the repertoires. The TCS score was defined as the ratio of F50 (clonal expansion) to E x V (chaos), calculated using BLOSUM62-based TCRdist between CDR3 peptides within each V-J. Welch's t-statistics and random forest reduced roughly 500 V-J features to 10 to 15, which were used in a naive Bayes classifier (R e1071). TCRdb passed the public sequencing reads through fastp at Q25 and MiXCR, retaining productive beta sequences. Rows merge per CDR3 protein into single entries with the most common DNA and genes. These V and J calls are TCRdb output, not the study's own analysis. This sample lists approximately 380,000 distinct CDR3 sequences; more than 12% were detected once. The ten largest clones represent 25% to 30% of the sample.

From its cysteine to its phenylalanine, the CDR3 spans 12 amino acids. Moderately to severely active disease, a Clinical Activity Score of at least 3, a NOSPECS grade of at least 4, and a duration under 3 months were present in ophthalmopathy patients. Exclusion was applied to patients with uncontrolled infections, other autoimmune diseases, pregnancy or lactation. Diagnoses were based on clinical symptoms, serum thyroxine and TRAb, thyroid ultrasound and orbital computed tomography. PBMCs were separated from around 9.1 ml of fresh peripheral blood using Ficoll-Paque density gradient centrifugation. Total RNA was extracted with Trizol reagent, and quality was checked on an Agilent 2100 Bioanalyzer. This clonotype was recorded many times. Its antigen remains undetermined. It is unclear where the CDR3 begins or ends on the DNA, so no DNA is shown, and the CDR3 is as TCRdb lists it.

The sequencing sample was made of blood. The source is a man between 50 and 59 years old with Graves' ophthalmopathy. The chain links TRBV12-3 or TRBV12-4 with TRBJ2-5. The CDR3 sequence is CASSTSRETQYF.